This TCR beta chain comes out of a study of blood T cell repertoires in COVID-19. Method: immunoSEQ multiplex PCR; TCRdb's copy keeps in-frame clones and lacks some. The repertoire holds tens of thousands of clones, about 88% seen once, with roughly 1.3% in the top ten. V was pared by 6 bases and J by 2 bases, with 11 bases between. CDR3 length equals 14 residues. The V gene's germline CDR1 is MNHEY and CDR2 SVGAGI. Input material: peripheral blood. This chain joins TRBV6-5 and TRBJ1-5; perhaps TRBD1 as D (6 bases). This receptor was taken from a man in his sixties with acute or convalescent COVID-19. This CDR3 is CASRVRQGNQPQHF. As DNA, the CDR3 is TGTGCCAGCAGGGTTAGACAGGGCAATCAGCCCCAGCATTTT.